This TCR beta chain was recovered during a study of blood T cell repertoires in COVID-19. Trimming pared 3 bases from V and 3 bases from J, leaving 17 bases between. Per the germline V gene, CDR1 is LGHNA and CDR2 is YSLEER. The CDR3 is 17 residues long. Profiled with immunoSEQ multiplex PCR; TCRdb holds only in-frame clones, not every one. This sample yields about 330,000 clones, of which 80% to 95% are seen a single time; about 18% belongs to the top ten. The sequence was collected from a woman aged 30 to 39 who had recovered from COVID-19. The chain links TRBV4-3 to TRBJ2-2; tentatively, D is TRBD1 (6 bases). Specimen: PBMCs or T cells enriched from blood (not recorded which). CDR3 sequence: CASSQEIWTVHTGELFF. CDR3 DNA sequence: TGCGCCAGCAGCCAGGAAATTTGGACAGTACACACCGGGGAGCTGTTTTTT.